The 24 T cell receptor beta chains reported below all come from one sample, sequenced in a study of CD8 T cells in Susac syndrome. Random hexamers were used to reverse transcribe the RNA input (about 0.5 to 1 ug). TCRdb re-derived calls from the immunoSEQ multiplex PCR reads in MiXCR, one entry per CDR3 protein. This table holds 200,000 to 250,000 distinct CDR3 sequences, around 95% found once. Input material: CD4+ T cells from PBMCs. The receptor source for this set is a human donor with multiple sclerosis.

Written as DNA, the CDR3 is TGTGCCAGCAGCGCCCATGGCAAACGGACGAATGAGCAGTTCTTC. This encodes CASSAHGKRTNEQFF. J is TRBJ2-1 and V is TRBV3-1; D is uncertain. Germline lookup yields CDR1 LGHDT and CDR2 YNNKEL (reference sequence). This CDR3 is 15 amino acids long. Trimming removed 5 bases from V and 7 bases from J, with 18 bases in between.

The chain carries TRBV6-5 and TRBJ1-2; 10 bases fit TRBD1. The CDR3 extends over 12 amino acids. V shed 5 bases and J 11 bases; nucleotides not matched to a gene: 5. From germline, CDR1 is MNHEY and CDR2 SVGAGI. The chain's CDR3 is CASSPGQGRYTF. The CDR3 nucleotides read TGTGCCAGCAGTCCGGGACAGGGGAGGTACACCTTC.

V gene TRBV5-4 combines with J gene TRBJ1-2, with TRBD1 as a possible D gene (6 bases). V lost 4 bases and J 7 bases, leaving 14 bases between the germline ends. The CDR3 spans 13 residues. Germline V gene lookup returns CDR1 SGHNT and CDR2 YYREEE (reference sequence). The CDR3 nucleotides are TGTGCCAGCAGCCCACGGGACATTCCTGGCTACACCTTC. Its translation: CASSPRDIPGYTF.

The chain carries TRBV3-1 and TRBJ2-6; no reliable D call. The CDR3 spans 13 residues. V was clipped by 2 bases and J by 12 bases, with 11 bases between them. CDR1 is LGHDT and CDR2 is YNNKEL in the germline V gene (reference sequence). In nucleotides, the CDR3 is TGTGCCAGCAGCCAAAACACGGCCGGCGTCCTGACTTTC. Translation gives CASSQNTAGVLTF.

This rearrangement joins TRBV6-5 to TRBJ1-2; D is possibly TRBD1 (6 bases). The germline V gene has CDR1 MNHEY and CDR2 SVGAGI. CDR3 length: 16 residues. V lost 4 bases and J lost 4, with 19 bases in between. Written as DNA, the CDR3 is TGTGCCAGCAGTTCTTATATGTTTGGACAGCTCTATGGCTACACCTTC. Residues: CASSSYMFGQLYGYTF.

In this sample, this clonotype turned up once. The rearrangement links TRBV7-9 to TRBJ2-2, with 7 bases matching TRBD1. CDR3 length equals 15 residues. The trim removed 6 bases at V and 2 bases at J, leaving 6 bases unmatched. Germline V CDR1 and CDR2: SEHNR, FQNEAQ (reference sequence). The CDR3 coding sequence is TGTGCCAGCAGAGTATGGGACAGAAACACCGGGGAGCTGTTTTTT. It specifies CASRVWDRNTGELFF.

The chain couples TRBV30 to TRBJ1-1; no firm D call. CDR3 size: 14 residues. Germline CDR1 and CDR2: GTSNPN and SVGIG (reference sequence). The V end lost 0 bases, the J end lost 6 bases, and 14 bases lay between the germline ends. The CDR3 DNA reads as TGTGCCTGGAGTGTACCAGGAATAGTAGCTGAAGCTTTCTTT. Translated: CAWSVPGIVAEAFF.

Only one count was recorded for this clonotype. The V and J genes are TRBV7-3 and TRBJ2-3; possibly TRBD1 for D (5 bases). This CDR3 region has 15 residues. Trimming removed 5 bases from V and 4 bases from J, with 16 bases in between. Germline CDR1 is SGHTA and CDR2 is FQGTGA. The CDR3 nucleotides are TGTGCCAGCAGCCCAGGGTTCAGGGATGCAGATACGCAGTATTTT. This gives the protein CASSPGFRDADTQYF.

The V call is TRBV30, the J call TRBJ2-1; D gene uncertain. The CDR3 runs to 9 residues. CDR1 and CDR2 (germline): GTSNPN, SVGIG (reference sequence). With 7 bases removed from V and 6 bases from J, the gap between germline ends came to 4 bases. CDR3 DNA: TGTGCCTTCTCCAATGAGCAGTTCTTC. As protein: CAFSNEQFF.

This chain connects TRBV14 to TRBJ2-7, with D perhaps TRBD1 (6 bases). The ends were cut back, 1 base at V and 3 bases at J, with 10 bases in the middle. Germline CDR1 and CDR2: SGHDN and FVKESK. The CDR3 is 14 amino acids. This CDR3 reads CASSQANRVYEQYF. The DNA for the CDR3 is TGTGCCAGCAGCCAAGCTAACAGGGTCTACGAGCAGTACTTC.

This chain joins TRBV5-4 and TRBJ2-1; 8 bases match TRBD2. With V trimmed by 1 base and J by 4 bases, 4 bases remained unmatched. The CDR3 is 15 amino acids. Germline V CDR1 and CDR2: SGHNT, YYREEE (reference sequence). The DNA of the CDR3 is TGTGCCAGCAGCTTGACTAGCGGCGCTTACAATGAGCAGTTCTTC. Protein: CASSLTSGAYNEQFF.

The V call is TRBV29-1, the J call TRBJ2-7; 12 bases are shared with TRBD1. V shed 4 bases, J shed 7 bases, and the junction held 5 bases outside the gene matches. This CDR3 has 13 residues. Germline-derived CDR1 and CDR2 are SQVTM and ANQGSEA. The CDR3, as DNA: TGCAGCGTTGGGGACAGGGGGCTTCGGGAGCAGTACTTC. Translated, it gives CSVGDRGLREQYF.

This rearrangement joins TRBV20-1 to TRBJ2-2; 9 bases are a match to TRBD2. V gave up 5 bases and J gave up 6 bases; unmatched junction bases: 13. Germline V lookup: CDR1 DFQATT, CDR2 SNEGSKA (reference sequence). This CDR3 has 16 residues. Here the CDR3 DNA reads TGCAGTGCTCGGGTGGCTAGCGGGACTTCACCCGGGGAGCTGTTTTTT. Amino acids: CSARVASGTSPGELFF.

This rearrangement joins TRBV20-1 to TRBJ2-3; tentative D call: TRBD1 (6 bases). Germline lookup yields CDR1 DFQATT and CDR2 SNEGSKA (reference sequence). The CDR3 extends over 14 amino acids. Deletions cut 6 bases from V and 2 bases from J, with 15 bases between. The CDR3 DNA sequence: TGCAGTGCCACAGGGTCCACGACCACAGATACGCAGTATTTT. Its translation is CSATGSTTTDTQYF.

The J gene is TRBJ2-3, the V gene TRBV20-1; maybe TRBD2 (7 bases). CDR1 is DFQATT, CDR2 SNEGSKA, per germline (reference sequence). V lost 1 base and J 1 base, leaving 12 bases between the germline ends. This CDR3 is 15 amino acids long. CDR3 sequence: CSARGGGHGTDTQYF. In DNA, the CDR3 is TGCAGTGCTAGAGGGGGGGGACACGGCACAGATACGCAGTATTTT.

J is TRBJ1-4 and V is TRBV6-5; 8 nucleotides agree with TRBD1. The germline gives CDR1 MNHEY, CDR2 SVGAGI. With 5 bases clipped from V and 8 bases from J, the junction kept 7 bases outside the gene matches. The length of the CDR3 is 14 residues. The DNA of the CDR3 is TGTGCCAGCAGTCAGGACAGGGTAGGAGAAAAACTGTTTTTT. This codes for CASSQDRVGEKLFF.

The rearrangement uses TRBV5-1 and TRBJ2-1; no definite D call. CDR3 size: 19 residues. Looked up from germline, CDR1 is SGHRS and CDR2 is YFSETQ. Trimming stripped 4 bases from V and 0 bases from J, with 23 bases between. The CDR3 DNA sequence: TGCGCCAGCAGCCTCCGCGCACAGCGTACTATACTCTCCTACAATGAGCAGTTCTTC. Protein product: CASSLRAQRTILSYNEQFF.

J is TRBJ1-5 and V is TRBV19; 9 bases are shared with TRBD1. V trimming: 3 bases; J trimming: 1 base; junction bases outside the gene matches: 7. This CDR3 has 17 residues. Germline CDR1 LNHDA, CDR2 SQIVND (reference sequence). CDR3 coding DNA: TGTGCCAGTAGTATCGGACAGGGGCGTTTAAGCAATCAGCCCCAGCATTTT. Protein sequence: CASSIGQGRLSNQPQHF.

The chain combines TRBV11-2 with TRBJ2-5; D gene ambiguous. Trimming pared 3 bases from V and 7 bases from J, leaving 15 bases between. The germline gives CDR1 SGHAT, CDR2 FQNNGV. This CDR3 contains 14 residues. In DNA form, the CDR3 reads TGTGCCAGCAGCTTGCTCAGGACCGAAGGGACCCAGTACTTC. It translates to CASSLLRTEGTQYF.

The V call is TRBV28, the J call TRBJ1-2; 7 bases align to TRBD1. The germline CDR1 and CDR2 sequences are MDHEN and SYDVKM. The V gene end was trimmed by 8 bases and the J gene end by 4 bases; junction bases not matched to a gene: 10. CDR3 length: 14 amino acids. The CDR3: CASGGTSGGYGYTF. In DNA, the CDR3 is TGTGCCAGCGGGGGAACCTCAGGGGGCTATGGCTACACCTTC.

V gene TRBV3-1 combines with J gene TRBJ2-7, with TRBD2 identical over 9 bases. Trimming took 4 bases from V and 6 from J; bases not matched to a gene: 4. The CDR3 length is 13 residues. Germline values: CDR1 LGHDT, CDR2 YNNKEL (reference sequence). The CDR3 coding sequence is TGTGCCAGCAGCCTTGGGACTAGCATCGAGCAGTACTTC. The encoded protein is CASSLGTSIEQYF.

The CDR3 DNA reads TGTGCCAGTAGTATAGCAGGGGGAGTGACCGAGCAGTACTTC. Amino acid sequence: CASSIAGGVTEQYF. This chain joins TRBV19 and TRBJ2-7, with 7 bases fitting TRBD1. This CDR3 has 14 amino acids. Germline loops: CDR1 LNHDA, CDR2 SQIVND (reference sequence). V shed 1 base and J 6 bases; nucleotides not matched to a gene: 6.

A single count supports this clonotype. This chain connects TRBV12-3 or TRBV12-4 to TRBJ2-3; 9 bases are a match to TRBD2. CDR3 length: 15 residues. Losses at the gene ends were 1 base for V and 6 bases for J; bases not matched to a gene: 5. CDR3 sequence: CASSLGAGGSDTQYF. The DNA of the CDR3 is TGTGCCAGCAGTTTAGGAGCGGGGGGTTCGGATACGCAGTATTTT.

CDR3 sequence reads: CASSVQGTLADTQYF. CDR3 DNA: TGTGCCAGCAGCGTACAGGGGACCCTCGCAGATACGCAGTATTTT. This sequence joins TRBV9 and TRBJ2-3; D possibly corresponds to TRBD1 (6 bases). V was trimmed by 1 base and J by 4 bases, leaving 13 bases between them. The V gene's germline CDR1 is SGDLS and CDR2 YYNGEE. The CDR3 extends over 15 amino acids.